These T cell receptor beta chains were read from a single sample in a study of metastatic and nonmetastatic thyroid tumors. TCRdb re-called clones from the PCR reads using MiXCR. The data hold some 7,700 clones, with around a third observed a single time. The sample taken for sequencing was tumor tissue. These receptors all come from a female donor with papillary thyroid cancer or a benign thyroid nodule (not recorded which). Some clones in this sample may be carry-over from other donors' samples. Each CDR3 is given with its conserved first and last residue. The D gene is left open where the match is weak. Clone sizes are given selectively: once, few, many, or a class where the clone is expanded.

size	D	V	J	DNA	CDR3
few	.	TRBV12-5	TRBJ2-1	TGTGCTAGTGGTTCTGCCTTTGGGGTAGCATCCTACAATGAGCAGTTCTTC	CASGSAFGVASYNEQFF
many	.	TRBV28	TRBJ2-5	TGTGCCAGCAGTCCAACAGGGAGAGAGACCCAGTACTTC	CASSPTGRETQYF
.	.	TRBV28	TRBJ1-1	TGTGCCAGCAGTCGCTCGACCATGAACACTGAAGCTTTCTTT	CASSRSTMNTEAFF
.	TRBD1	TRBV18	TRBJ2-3	TGTGCCAGCTCACGGGTCCAGGGGGCAGATACGCAGTATTTT	CASSRVQGADTQYF
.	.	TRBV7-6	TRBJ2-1	TGTGCCAGCAGCTTTATCGGCGGCTCCTACAATGAGCAGTTCTTC	CASSFIGGSYNEQFF
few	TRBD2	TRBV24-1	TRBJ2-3	TGTGCCACCAGTGATTTCTCGCGGGGGGGCCCAGATACGCAGTATTTT	CATSDFSRGGPDTQYF
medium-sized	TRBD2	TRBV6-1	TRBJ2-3	TGTGCCAGCAGTGAAACGCTAGCGGGATCAGATACGCAGTATTTT	CASSETLAGSDTQYF
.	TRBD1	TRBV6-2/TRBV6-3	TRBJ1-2	TGTGCCAGCAGTTACGCCGGGACAGGGAGGCTGGACTATGGCTACACCTTC	CASSYAGTGRLDYGYTF
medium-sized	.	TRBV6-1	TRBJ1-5	TGTGCCAGCAGTGAAATGGGGCAGGCGCGCCAGCCCCAGCATTTT	CASSEMGQARQPQHF
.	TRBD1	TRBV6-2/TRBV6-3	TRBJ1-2	TGTGCCAGCAGGGTGACAGGGGTCGAGGTCGATGGCTACACCTTC	CASRVTGVEVDGYTF
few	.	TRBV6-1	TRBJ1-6	TGTGCCAGCAGCCCTCTGGGCTCCTATAATTCACCCCTCCACTTT	CASSPLGSYNSPLHF
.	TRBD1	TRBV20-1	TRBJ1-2	TGCAGTGCCCCCGGGACAGGGATGACGAACTATGGCTACACCTTC	CSAPGTGMTNYGYTF
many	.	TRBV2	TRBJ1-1	TGTGCCGTGGTCGGGGGTATTCGCACTGAAGCTTTCTTT	CAVVGGIRTEAFF
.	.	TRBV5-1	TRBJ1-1	TGCGCCAGCAGCTTCTTCAGGGGCACTGAAGCTTTCTTT	CASSFFRGTEAFF
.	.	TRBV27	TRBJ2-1	TGTGCCAGCAGTCTTGGGGGGTTTGGTGGTCAGTTCTTC	CASSLGGFGGQFF
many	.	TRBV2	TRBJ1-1	TGTGCCAGCTTACAGGACAGCTACATGAACACTGAAGCTTTCTTT	CASLQDSYMNTEAFF
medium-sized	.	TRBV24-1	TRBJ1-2	TGTGCCACCAGTGATCCCCGGGGGGTCGGTGGCTACACCTTC	CATSDPRGVGGYTF
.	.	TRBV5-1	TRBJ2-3	TGCGCCAGCAGCGATGAGCTAGCGAACACGCATTATTTT	CASSDELANTHYF
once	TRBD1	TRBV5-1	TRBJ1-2	TGCGCCAGCAGCTTATCCGGGACAGGGACCGATTTTAACTATGGCTACACCTTC	CASSLSGTGTDFNYGYTF
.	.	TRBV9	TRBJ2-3	TGTGCCAGCAGCGTAGATGGCACAGATACGCAGTATTTT	CASSVDGTDTQYF
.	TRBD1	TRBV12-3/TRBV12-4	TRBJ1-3	TGTGCCAGCAGTCCTGGGACAGGGGCTGGAAACACCATATATTTT	CASSPGTGAGNTIYF
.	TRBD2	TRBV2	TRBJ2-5	TGTGCCAGCAGTCGGGAGGAAGAGTCCCAGTACTTC	CASSREEESQYF
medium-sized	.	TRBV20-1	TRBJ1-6	TGCAGTGCTAGACCTCCCCGGACCGCTAATTCACCCCTCCACTTT	CSARPPRTANSPLHF
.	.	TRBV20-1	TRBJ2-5	TGCAGTGCTAGCGACAGAATCCAAGAGACCCAGTACTTC	CSASDRIQETQYF
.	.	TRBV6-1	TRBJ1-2	TGTGCCAGCAGTCCTAGGACACCCCAGCATGGCTACACCTTC	CASSPRTPQHGYTF
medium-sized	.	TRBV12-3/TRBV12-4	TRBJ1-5	TGTGCCAGCACCCAAGTCCGGGGTGGGGAGCCCCAGCATTTT	CASTQVRGGEPQHF
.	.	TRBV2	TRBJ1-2	TGTGCCAGCAACGGAGGAGGCCCAGGGTGGTATGGCTACACCTTC	CASNGGGPGWYGYTF
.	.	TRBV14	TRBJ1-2	TGTGCCAGCAGCCAACGACACACGCTTTGGAATGGCTACACCTTC	CASSQRHTLWNGYTF
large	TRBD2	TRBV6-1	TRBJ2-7	TGTGCCACCGACCGGGAGGAGGAGTACGAGCAGTACTTC	CATDREEEYEQYF
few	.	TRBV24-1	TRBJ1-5	TGTGCCACCAGTGATTTGCGGAATCAGCCCCAGCATTTT	CATSDLRNQPQHF
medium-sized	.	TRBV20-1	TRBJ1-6	TGCAGTGCTACCACAGGGAGCTCCTATAATTCACCCCTCCACTTT	CSATTGSSYNSPLHF
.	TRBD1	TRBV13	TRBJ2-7	TGTGCCAGCAGCCGACTCCGGACAGGAGGTTTGGGTGTCTTCTCCTACGAGCAGTACTTC	CASSRLRTGGLGVFSYEQYF
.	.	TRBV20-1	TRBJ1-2	TGCAGTGATTCCCAGGGGTCGCGAACTAACTCTGGCTACTCCTTC	CSDSQGSRTNSGYSF
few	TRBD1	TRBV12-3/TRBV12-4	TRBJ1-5	TGTGCCAGCCAGGGGGACGATCAGCCCCAGCATTTT	CASQGDDQPQHF
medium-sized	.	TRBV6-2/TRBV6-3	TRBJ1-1	TGTGCCAGCACCCACGGACAGAGCACTGAAGCTTTCTTT	CASTHGQSTEAFF
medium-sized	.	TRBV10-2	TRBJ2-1	TGCGCCAGCAGCCGCGACAATGAGCAGTTCTTC	CASSRDNEQFF
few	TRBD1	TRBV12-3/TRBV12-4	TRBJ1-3	TGTTCCAGCAGTCCTCGGACAGGGAGAAACACCATATATTTT	CSSSPRTGRNTIYF
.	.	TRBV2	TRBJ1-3	TGTGCCAGCAGTGAAGCGCTTCTAATGGCAGCCTCCGGAAACACCATATATTTT	CASSEALLMAASGNTIYF
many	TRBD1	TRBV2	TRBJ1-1	TGTGCCAGCCTCAGGACAGGGGCCCAGAACACTGAAGCTTTCTTT	CASLRTGAQNTEAFF
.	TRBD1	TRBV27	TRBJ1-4	TGTGCCAGCAGTGCAGGGGGCACGGGTGAAAAACTGTTTTTT	CASSAGGTGEKLFF
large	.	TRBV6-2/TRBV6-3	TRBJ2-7	TGTGCCAGCAGTTACCGCCGGGACGGTGCCTACGAGCAGTACTTC	CASSYRRDGAYEQYF
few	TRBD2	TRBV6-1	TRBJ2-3	TGTGCCAGCAGTGGGGGTAGCGGGAGAGATACGCAGTATTTT	CASSGGSGRDTQYF
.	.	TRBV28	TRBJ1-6	TGTGCCAGCAGGGCCTTTCTGGCAGGGGCAAATTCACCCCTCCACTTT	CASRAFLAGANSPLHF
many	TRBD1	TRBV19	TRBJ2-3	TGTGCCAGCCCCCGGGACAGGGACTTTAGCACAGATACGCAGTATTTT	CASPRDRDFSTDTQYF
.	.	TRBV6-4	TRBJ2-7	TGTGCCAGCAGTTACCCGATCGGGGTGGGACACGAGCAGTACTTC	CASSYPIGVGHEQYF
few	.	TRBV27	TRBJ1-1	TGTGCCAGCGCCCCAGAGTTTTTTATGAACACTGAAGCTTTCTTT	CASAPEFFMNTEAFF
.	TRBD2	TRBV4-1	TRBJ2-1	TGCGCCAGCCGCCAAGACCCTTGGCTAGCGGACAATGAGCGGTTCTTC	CASRQDPWLADNERFF
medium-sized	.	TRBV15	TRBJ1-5	TGTGCCACCAGCGGAGCAGTGGGGAGCAATCAGCCCCAGCATTTT	CATSGAVGSNQPQHF
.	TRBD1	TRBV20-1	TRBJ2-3	TGCAGTGTCGCTGGACAGGTCCCTGATGATACGCAGTATTTT	CSVAGQVPDDTQYF
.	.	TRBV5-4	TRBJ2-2	TGTGCCAGCAGCTCTTCTTGGGGAAGACCGAACACCGGGGAGCTGTTTTTT	CASSSSWGRPNTGELFF
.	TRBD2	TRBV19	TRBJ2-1	TGTGCCAGTAGTGCCAGGACTAGCGGGAACTCCTACAATGAGCAGTTCTTC	CASSARTSGNSYNEQFF